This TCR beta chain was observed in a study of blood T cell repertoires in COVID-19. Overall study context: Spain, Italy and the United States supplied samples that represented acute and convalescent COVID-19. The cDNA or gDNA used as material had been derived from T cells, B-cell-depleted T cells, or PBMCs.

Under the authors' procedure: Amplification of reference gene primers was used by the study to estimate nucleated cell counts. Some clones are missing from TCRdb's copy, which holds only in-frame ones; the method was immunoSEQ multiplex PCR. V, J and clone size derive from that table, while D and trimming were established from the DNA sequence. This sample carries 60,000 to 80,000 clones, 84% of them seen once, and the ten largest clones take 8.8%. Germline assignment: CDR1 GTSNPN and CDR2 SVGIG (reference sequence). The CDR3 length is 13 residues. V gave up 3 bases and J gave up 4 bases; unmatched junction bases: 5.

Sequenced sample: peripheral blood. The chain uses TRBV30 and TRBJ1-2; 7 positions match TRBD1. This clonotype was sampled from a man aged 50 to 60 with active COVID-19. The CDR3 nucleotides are TGTGCCTGGAGAGGACAGGACCGCTATGGCTACACCTTC. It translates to CAWRGQDRYGYTF. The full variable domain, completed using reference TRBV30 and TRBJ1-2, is SQTIHQWPATLVQPVGSPLSLECTVEGTSNPNLYWYRQAAGRGLQLLFYSVGIGQISSEVPQNLSASRPQDRQFILSSKKLLLSDSGFYLCAWRGQDRYGYTFGSGTRLTVV.